Listed below are T cell receptor beta chains from one sample, sequenced in a study of Graves' ophthalmopathy and Graves' hyperthyroidism. TCRdb passed the multiplex PCR reads through MiXCR, listing each CDR3 protein once. The sample lists around 470,000 distinct CDR3 sequences, about 15% seen once, with approximately 9.8% in the top ten. Sequences were obtained from blood. These receptors all stem from a woman in her twenties or thirties with Graves' ophthalmopathy. The CDR3 runs from the conserved cysteine through the conserved F or W. The order of the fields is clone size, J gene, D gene, V gene, CDR3 protein, CDR3 DNA. A D gene is named only where the DNA matches it firmly. Rows give clone size only sometimes, using once, few, many, or a class for an expanded clone.

-,TRBJ2-5,TRBD2,TRBV6-1,CASSQRGLAGASKGSQYF,TGTGCCAGCAGTCAACGAGGACTAGCGGGGGCCTCCAAAGGGTCCCAGTACTTC
many,TRBJ2-7,-,TRBV6-2/TRBV6-3,CASSPELYEQYF,TGTGCCAGCAGTCCAGAGCTCTACGAGCAGTACTTC
many,TRBJ2-2,-,TRBV11-2,CASSLVAGYTGELFF,TGTGCCAGCAGCTTAGTGGCGGGGTACACCGGGGAGCTGTTTTTT
many,TRBJ2-7,TRBD2,TRBV7-2,CASSLYSGRPYEQYF,TGTGCCAGCAGCTTGTATAGCGGGCGCCCCTACGAGCAGTACTTC
few,TRBJ1-1,-,TRBV6-2/TRBV6-3,CASTSVNTEAFF,TGTGCCAGCACCTCAGTTAACACTGAAGCTTTCTTT
few,TRBJ1-3,-,TRBV5-1,CASSLEAGSGNTIYF,TGCGCCAGCAGCTTGGAGGCAGGGAGTGGAAACACCATATATTTT
many,TRBJ2-7,-,TRBV28,CASSFRGSPSYEQYF,TGTGCCAGCAGTTTCCGGGGGTCCCCTTCCTACGAGCAGTACTTC
many,TRBJ1-2,TRBD1,TRBV6-1,CASWDRGSYGYTF,TGTGCCAGTTGGGACAGGGGCTCCTATGGCTACACCTTC
many,TRBJ2-5,TRBD2,TRBV6-1,CASTQQARTSGKETQYF,TGTGCCAGCACCCAACAGGCCCGGACTAGCGGTAAAGAGACCCAGTACTTC
few,TRBJ1-5,-,TRBV6-2/TRBV6-3,CASSYSVRYGYSNQPQHF,TGTGCCAGCAGTTACTCTGTTCGGTACGGTTATAGCAATCAGCCCCAGCATTTT
many,TRBJ2-7,TRBD2,TRBV12-3/TRBV12-4,CASSSFSGGAYGYEQYF,TGTGCCAGCAGTTCCTTTAGCGGGGGGGCCTATGGCTACGAGCAGTACTTC
many,TRBJ2-7,TRBD1,TRBV20-1,CSARADRGGEQYF,TGCAGTGCTAGGGCCGACAGGGGTGGCGAGCAGTACTTC
many,TRBJ2-5,-,TRBV20-1,CSASLTGSQETQYF,TGCAGTGCTAGCCTAACAGGGTCCCAAGAGACCCAGTACTTC
-,TRBJ2-5,TRBD2,TRBV12-3/TRBV12-4,CASRPDSTWGLAGVRETQYF,TGTGCCAGCAGGCCCGACAGTACTTGGGGACTAGCGGGAGTCCGGGAGACCCAGTACTTC
-,TRBJ1-6,TRBD1,TRBV6-1,CASKGGQENSPLHF,TGTGCCAGCAAAGGGGGACAGGAAAATTCACCCCTCCACTTT
many,TRBJ2-7,-,TRBV19,CASSIGVGTYEQYF,TGTGCCAGTAGTATAGGCGTGGGAACCTACGAGCAGTACTTC
many,TRBJ1-5,TRBD1,TRBV12-3/TRBV12-4,CASSLGTGQDQPQHF,TGTGCCAGCAGCCTCGGGACAGGGCAGGATCAGCCCCAGCATTTT
many,TRBJ2-5,TRBD2,TRBV19,CASSPGGDLETQYF,TGTGCCAGTAGTCCCGGGGGGGACCTCGAGACCCAGTACTTC
few,TRBJ1-5,TRBD1,TRBV2,CASSEGQLNQPQHF,TGTGCCAGCAGCGAGGGACAGCTCAATCAGCCCCAGCATTTT
many,TRBJ1-5,-,TRBV6-5,CAGSYSGFQPQHF,TGTGCCGGCAGTTACAGTGGGTTTCAGCCCCAGCATTTT
many,TRBJ2-5,-,TRBV6-1,CASSPRTEAETQYF,TGTGCCAGCAGTCCCAGGACAGAGGCGGAGACCCAGTACTTC
few,TRBJ2-4,-,TRBV11-2,CASSPQTGAGNIKYF,TGTGCCAGCAGCCCACAAACCGGGGCGGGAAACATTAAGTACTTC
many,TRBJ2-7,-,TRBV6-2/TRBV6-3,CASSRREQYF,TGTGCCAGCAGCCGCAGGGAGCAGTACTTC